These 18 T cell receptor beta chains came from one sample sequenced in a study of vaccination and CD4 T cells after COVID-19. Sequencing of DNA taken from cultured CD4+ T cells relied on the Oncomine TCR Beta short-read assay. TCRdb processed the PCR reads anew with MiXCR; each CDR3 protein has one entry. The sample lists about 18,000 distinct CDR3 sequences; around two thirds were seen once. These receptors are not linked to any known antigen. Documented treatment: approximately 9-day PBMC culture with coronavirus spike peptide pools or control peptides (ViraFEST assay). Sequencing was carried out using CD4+ T cells from blood, cultured in vitro. The receptors stem from a human donor who had recovered from COVID-19.

Only one count was recorded for this clonotype. V gene TRBV28 combines with J gene TRBJ1-5; D is undetermined. Germline V gives CDR1 MDHEN, CDR2 SYDVKM. This CDR3 comprises 16 residues. V was cut by 2 bases and J by 10 bases, with 21 bases left in between. Written as DNA, the CDR3 is TGTGCCAGCAGTTTACCGATGGGCACAGCGCGTGACCCCCAGCATTTT. It codes for CASSLPMGTARDPQHF.

This clonotype was seen a single time. The chain joins TRBV7-3 to TRBJ2-4, with D hard to call. There are 15 residues in the CDR3. The germline V gene has CDR1 SGHTA and CDR2 FQGTGA. Between the trimmed V and J ends, which lost 1 base and 0 bases, there was a span of 7 bases. The chain's CDR3 is CASSLSAGAKNIQYF. Here the CDR3 DNA reads TGTGCCAGCAGCTTAAGTGCCGGAGCCAAAAACATTCAGTACTTC.

The V call is TRBV27, the J call TRBJ2-2; D ambiguous. Germline loops: CDR1 MNHEY, CDR2 SMNVEV (reference sequence). CDR3 length: 13 residues. The ends were cut back, 6 bases at V and 4 bases at J, with 9 bases in the middle. The CDR3 bases are TGTGCCAGCAGACTTCCGGGCACCGGGGAGCTGTTTTTT. It is translated as CASRLPGTGELFF.

The genes are TRBV19 and TRBJ1-5, with no clear D. The V gene's germline CDR1 is LNHDA and CDR2 SQIVND (reference sequence). Between the trimmed V and J ends, which lost 3 bases and 0 bases, there was a span of 12 bases. This CDR3 has 16 residues. This CDR3 reads CASSIRTADSNQPQHF. The CDR3 DNA follows: TGTGCCAGTAGTATTAGAACAGCGGATAGCAATCAGCCCCAGCATTTT.

The chain recombines TRBV24-1 with TRBJ2-5, with 9 bases aligning to TRBD2. The CDR3 contains 14 residues. Germline CDR1 and CDR2: KGHDR and SFDVKD. V shed 9 bases and J 2 bases; nucleotides not matched to a gene: 6. The CDR3 region is CATSAGGSQETQYF. CDR3 in DNA: TGTGCCACCTCAGCGGGGGGCTCTCAAGAGACCCAGTACTTC.

V and J are TRBV21-1 and TRBJ1-6; the table names TRBD1, a call not compared with the DNA. TRBV21-1 is deemed a pseudogene. The CDR3 consists of 19 residues. CDR3 nucleotides: TGTGCCAGCAGCAAAGTACAGTCCGGGACAGGGGGCGGAAATTCACCCCTCCACTTT. The encoded protein is CASSKVQSGTGGGNSPLHF.

This clonotype was seen a handful of times. This chain connects TRBV2 to TRBJ1-2; perhaps TRBD1 as D (5 bases). Trimming pared 2 bases from V and 6 bases from J, leaving 16 bases between. The CDR3 extends over 15 amino acids. Germline-derived CDR1 and CDR2 are SNHLY and FYNNEI. The CDR3 DNA reads TGTGCCAGCAGTGAAAATCGGCTTGGGACCCATGGCTACACCTTC. It codes for CASSENRLGTHGYTF.

The rearrangement uses TRBV6-2 or TRBV6-3 and TRBJ1-2; 9 bases agree with TRBD1. Losses at the gene ends were 5 bases for V and 4 bases for J; bases not matched to a gene: 8. Looked up from germline, CDR1 is MNHEY and CDR2 is SVGEGT. The CDR3 consists of 15 residues. The CDR3 DNA follows: TGTGCCAGCAGTCAGACGACAGGGGGGGGCTATGGCTACACCTTC. Protein: CASSQTTGGGYGYTF.

The rearrangement links TRBV4-1 to TRBJ1-5; no definite D call. The ends were cut back, 4 bases at V and 4 bases at J, with 8 bases in the middle. There are 13 residues in the CDR3. Germline V gene data show CDR1 as MGHRA and CDR2 as YSYEKL. The CDR3 region is CASSLTGNQPQHF. The CDR3 DNA sequence: TGCGCCAGCAGCCTCACCGGAAATCAGCCCCAGCATTTT.

The V and J genes are TRBV7-2 and TRBJ2-7; D gene unclear. CDR1 SGHTA and CDR2 FQGNSA come from the germline V gene. Trimming left V 1 base short and J 0 bases short, with 13 bases between. CDR3 length equals 16 residues. As DNA, the CDR3 is TGTGCCAGCAGCTTAGAGGGCAAAGGATACTCCTACGAGCAGTACTTC. This gives the protein CASSLEGKGYSYEQYF. Full variable domain (missing parts from reference TRBV7-2 and TRBJ2-7): GAGVSQSPSNKVTEKGKDVELRCDPISGHTALYWYRQSLGQGLEFLIYFQGNSAPDKSGLPSDRFSAERTGGSVSTLTIQRTQQEDSAVYLCASSLEGKGYSYEQYFGPGTRLTVT.

This clonotype was seen a handful of times. V usage is TRBV6-2 or TRBV6-3 and J usage is TRBJ2-5; D remains unclear. Germline V gives CDR1 MNHEY, CDR2 SVGEGT. V was clipped by 5 bases and J by 5 bases, with 6 bases between them. The CDR3 loop spans 11 amino acids. The CDR3 reads CASSLHETQYF. CDR3 sequence (DNA): TGTGCCAGCAGTCTTCACGAGACCCAGTACTTC.

V usage is TRBV20-1 and J usage is TRBJ2-2, with D maybe TRBD2 (5 bases). CDR1 and CDR2 from the germline V gene are DFQATT and SNEGSKA (reference sequence). Trimming pared 2 bases from V and 5 bases from J, leaving 6 bases between. The CDR3 is made up of 12 amino acids. The CDR3 DNA sequence: TGCAGTGCTAGACGGACTACCGGGGAGCTGTTTTTT. This translates into CSARRTTGELFF.

The rearrangement uses TRBV5-4 and TRBJ1-1; TRBD1 aligns across 8 bases. The V gene end was trimmed by 5 bases and the J gene end by 5 bases; junction bases not matched to a gene: 8. Germline V gives CDR1 SGHNT, CDR2 YYREEE (reference sequence). The CDR3 length is 14 residues. Here the CDR3 DNA reads TGTGCCAGCAGTGTCAGACAGGGGAAGACTGAAGCTTTCTTT. Translated, it gives CASSVRQGKTEAFF.

The chain combines TRBV21-1 with TRBJ2-7; the table's D call, TRBD1, was not checked against the DNA. TRBV21-1 is noted as a pseudogene. CDR3 length: 16 amino acids. The CDR3 DNA sequence: TGTGCCAGCAGCAAGGCCATGCGGACAGCCGCCTACGAGCAGTACTTC. Amino acids: CASSKAMRTAAYEQYF.

This clonotype was detected a few times. The V call is TRBV29-1, the J call TRBJ2-1; no clear D. The germline gives CDR1 SQVTM, CDR2 ANQGSEA. The CDR3 contains 11 residues. The CDR3 DNA sequence: TGCAGTGCCTCAGTAAACAATGAGCAGTTCTTC. This encodes CSASVNNEQFF.

This chain connects TRBV28 to TRBJ2-7, with 10 bases aligning to TRBD2. This CDR3 has 14 amino acids. J gave up 9 bases and V 3 bases, and 8 bases lay outside the gene matches. Germline-derived CDR1 and CDR2 are MDHEN and SYDVKM. In DNA, the CDR3 is TGTGCCAGCAGTTTCGCAGCGGGAGGGCCGGTGCAGTACTTC. Translation gives CASSFAAGGPVQYF.

The gene calls are TRBV19 and TRBJ1-2; D uncertain. The CDR3 length is 15 residues. Trimming removed 4 bases at V and 0 bases at J, with 12 bases between. The germline CDR1 and CDR2 sequences are LNHDA and SQIVND (reference sequence). CDR3 region: CASSKPAGTNYGYTF. The CDR3 bases are TGTGCCAGTAGTAAGCCTGCGGGGACTAACTATGGCTACACCTTC.

The V gene is TRBV6-1, the J gene TRBJ2-5; 9 positions match TRBD1. CDR3 length: 15 residues. V shed 6 bases and J 5 bases; nucleotides not matched to a gene: 10. Germline CDR1 MNHNS, CDR2 SASEGT. DNA of the CDR3: TGTGCCAGCAGCCGGGACAGGGTTGCGGTGGAGACCCAGTACTTC. This codes for CASSRDRVAVETQYF.